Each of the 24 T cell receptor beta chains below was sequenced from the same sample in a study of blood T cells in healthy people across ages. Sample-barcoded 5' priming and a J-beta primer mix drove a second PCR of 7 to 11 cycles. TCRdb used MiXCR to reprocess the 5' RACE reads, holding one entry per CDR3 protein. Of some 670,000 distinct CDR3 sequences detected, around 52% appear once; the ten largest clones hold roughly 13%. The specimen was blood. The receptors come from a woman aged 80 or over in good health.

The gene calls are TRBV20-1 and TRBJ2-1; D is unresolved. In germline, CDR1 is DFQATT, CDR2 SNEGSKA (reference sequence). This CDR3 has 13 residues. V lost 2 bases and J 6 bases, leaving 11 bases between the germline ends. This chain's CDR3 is CSARSSYSNEQFF. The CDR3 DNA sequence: TGCAGTGCTAGATCGTCCTACAGCAATGAGCAGTTCTTC.

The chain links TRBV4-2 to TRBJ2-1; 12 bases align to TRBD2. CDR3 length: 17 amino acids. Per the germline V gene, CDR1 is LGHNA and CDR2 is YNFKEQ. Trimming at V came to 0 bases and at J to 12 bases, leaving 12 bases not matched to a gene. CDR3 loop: CASSQEKGGLAGSGQFF. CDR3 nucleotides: TGTGCCAGCAGCCAAGAGAAAGGAGGACTAGCGGGATCTGGGCAGTTCTTC.

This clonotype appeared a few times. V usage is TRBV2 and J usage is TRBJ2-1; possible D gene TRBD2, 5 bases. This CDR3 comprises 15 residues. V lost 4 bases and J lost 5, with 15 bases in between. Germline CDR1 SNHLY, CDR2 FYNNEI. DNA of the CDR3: TGTGCCAGCAGTGTAGGAGAAGCGGCCCACAATGAGCAGTTCTTC. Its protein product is CASSVGEAAHNEQFF.

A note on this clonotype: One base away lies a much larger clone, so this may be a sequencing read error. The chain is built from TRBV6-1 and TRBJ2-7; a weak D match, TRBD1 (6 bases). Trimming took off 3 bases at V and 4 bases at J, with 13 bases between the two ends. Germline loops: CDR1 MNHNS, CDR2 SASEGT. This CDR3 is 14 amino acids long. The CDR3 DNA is TGTGCCAGCAGTGACAGGGGCCCCTTTTACGAGCAGTACTTC. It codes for CASSDRGPFYEQYF.

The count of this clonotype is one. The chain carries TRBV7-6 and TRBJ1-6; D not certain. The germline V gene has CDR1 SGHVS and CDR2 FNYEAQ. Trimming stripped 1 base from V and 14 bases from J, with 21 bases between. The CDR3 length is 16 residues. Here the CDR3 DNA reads TGTGCCAGCAGCTTAGAATCTTCAACGGCGTCTACGGCCCTCCACTTT. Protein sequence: CASSLESSTASTALHF.

The CDR3, as DNA: TGCGCCAGCAGCTTTTCGGCCCGAGACAGGGGCTCCACTGAAGCTTTCTTT. Translating it yields CASSFSARDRGSTEAFF. This chain links TRBV5-1 with TRBJ1-1; 8 positions agree with TRBD1. The CDR3 has 17 residues. The junction had 13 bases not matched to a gene; V was cut back by 2 bases and J by 4 bases. The germline V gene has CDR1 SGHRS and CDR2 YFSETQ.

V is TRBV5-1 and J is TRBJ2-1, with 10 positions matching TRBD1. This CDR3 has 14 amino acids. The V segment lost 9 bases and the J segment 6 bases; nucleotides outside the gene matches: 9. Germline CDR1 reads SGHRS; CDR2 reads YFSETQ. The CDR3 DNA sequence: TGCGCCACCTCGGGACAGGGGTTGGGCAATGAGCAGTTCTTC. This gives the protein CATSGQGLGNEQFF. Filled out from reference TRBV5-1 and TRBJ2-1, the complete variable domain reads KAGVTQTPRYLIKTRGQQVTLSCSPISGHRSVSWYQQTPGQGLQFLFEYFSETQRNKGNFPGRFSGRQFSNSRSEMNVSTLELGDSALYLCATSGQGLGNEQFFGPGTRLTVL.

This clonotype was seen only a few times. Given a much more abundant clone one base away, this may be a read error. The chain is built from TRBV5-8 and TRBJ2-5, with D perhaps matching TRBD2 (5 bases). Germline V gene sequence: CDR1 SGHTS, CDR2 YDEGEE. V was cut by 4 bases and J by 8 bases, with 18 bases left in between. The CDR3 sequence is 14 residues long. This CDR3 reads CASSVAETIGTQYF. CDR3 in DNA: TGTGCCAGCAGCGTGGCCGAGACTATCGGAACCCAGTACTTC.

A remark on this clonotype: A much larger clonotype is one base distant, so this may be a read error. The CDR3 sequence: CAGRGARGSYNEQFF. CDR3 nucleotides: TGTGCCGGCAGGGGGGCCCGAGGTTCCTACAATGAGCAGTTCTTC. The genes are TRBV7-3 and TRBJ2-1, with a weak D call TRBD1 (7 bases). The CDR3 is 15 amino acids. Germline V lookup: CDR1 SGHTA, CDR2 FQGTGA.

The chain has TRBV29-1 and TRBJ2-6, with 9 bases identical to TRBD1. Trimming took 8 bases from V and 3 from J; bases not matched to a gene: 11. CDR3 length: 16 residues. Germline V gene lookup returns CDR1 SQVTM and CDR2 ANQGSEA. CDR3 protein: CSTRDREDGGANVLTF. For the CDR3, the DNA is TGCAGCACCCGGGACAGGGAGGATGGTGGGGCCAACGTCCTGACTTTC.

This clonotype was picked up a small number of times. CDR3 loop: CASSFYWNTGELFF. The CDR3 DNA follows: TGCGCCAGCAGTTTTTACTGGAACACCGGGGAGCTGTTTTTT. The chain uses TRBV5-1 and TRBJ2-2; D is uncertain. This CDR3 spans 14 amino acids. The V end was cut by 5 bases, the J end by 1 base, with 9 bases between. Germline V gene sequence: CDR1 SGHRS, CDR2 YFSETQ.

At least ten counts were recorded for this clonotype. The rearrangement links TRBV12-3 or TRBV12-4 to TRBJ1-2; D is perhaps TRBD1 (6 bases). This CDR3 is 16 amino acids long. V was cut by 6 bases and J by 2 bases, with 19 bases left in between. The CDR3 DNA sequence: TGTGCCAGCAGCATAAGAACACAGGGCCTGAACTATGGCTACACCTTC. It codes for CASSIRTQGLNYGYTF.

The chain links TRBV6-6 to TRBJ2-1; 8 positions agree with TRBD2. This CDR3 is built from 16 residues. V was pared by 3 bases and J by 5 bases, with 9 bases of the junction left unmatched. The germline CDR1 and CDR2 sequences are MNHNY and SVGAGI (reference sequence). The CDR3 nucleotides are TGTGCCAGCAGTTATCCCGCTGGCGGGGGGAACAATGAGCAGTTCTTC. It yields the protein CASSYPAGGGNNEQFF.

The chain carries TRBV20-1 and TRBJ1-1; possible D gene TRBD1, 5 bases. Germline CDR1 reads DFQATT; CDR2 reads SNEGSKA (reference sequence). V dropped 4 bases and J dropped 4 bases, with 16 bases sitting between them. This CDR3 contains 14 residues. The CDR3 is CSATTRGVGTEAFF. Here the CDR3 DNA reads TGCAGTGCTACTACACGGGGGGTTGGCACTGAAGCTTTCTTT.

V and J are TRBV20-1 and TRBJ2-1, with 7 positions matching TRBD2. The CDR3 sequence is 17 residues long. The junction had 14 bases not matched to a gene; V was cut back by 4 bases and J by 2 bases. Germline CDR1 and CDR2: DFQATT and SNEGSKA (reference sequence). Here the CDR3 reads CSATRIGTGRTYNEQFF. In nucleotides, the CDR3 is TGCAGTGCTACCCGCATCGGTACCGGGAGGACCTACAATGAGCAGTTCTTC.

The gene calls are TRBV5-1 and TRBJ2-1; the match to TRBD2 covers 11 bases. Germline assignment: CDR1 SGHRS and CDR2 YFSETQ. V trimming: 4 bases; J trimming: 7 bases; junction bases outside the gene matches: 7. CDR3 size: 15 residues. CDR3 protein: CASSLTSGGINEQFF. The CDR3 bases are TGCGCCAGCAGCCTTACTAGCGGGGGTATTAATGAGCAGTTCTTC.

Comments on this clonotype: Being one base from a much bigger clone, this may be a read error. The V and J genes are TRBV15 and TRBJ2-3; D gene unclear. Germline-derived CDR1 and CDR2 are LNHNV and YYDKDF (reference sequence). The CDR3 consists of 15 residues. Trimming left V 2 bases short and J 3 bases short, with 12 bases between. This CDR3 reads CATSRTRADTDTQYF. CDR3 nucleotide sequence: TGTGCCACCAGCAGAACTCGAGCAGATACAGATACGCAGTATTTT. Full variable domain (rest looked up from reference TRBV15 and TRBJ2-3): DAMVIQNPRYQVTQFGKPVTLSCSQTLNHNVMYWYQQKSSQAPKLLFHYYDKDFNNEADTPDNFQSRRPNTSFCFLDIRSPGLGDTAMYLCATSRTRADTDTQYFGPGTRLTVL.

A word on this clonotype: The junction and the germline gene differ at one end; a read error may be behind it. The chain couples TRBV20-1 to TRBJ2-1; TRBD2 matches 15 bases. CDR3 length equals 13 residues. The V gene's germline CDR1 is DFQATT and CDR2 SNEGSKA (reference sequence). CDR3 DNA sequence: TGCGGTGCCACGGGACTAGCGGGAGGTGGGCAGTTCTTC. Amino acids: CGATGLAGGGQFF.

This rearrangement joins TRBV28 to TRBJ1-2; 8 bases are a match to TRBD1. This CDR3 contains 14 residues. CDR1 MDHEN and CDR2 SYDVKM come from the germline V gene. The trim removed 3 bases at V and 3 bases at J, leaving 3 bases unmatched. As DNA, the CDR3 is TGTGCCAGCAGTTTGCTCAGGGGGCACTATGGCTACACCTTC. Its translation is CASSLLRGHYGYTF.

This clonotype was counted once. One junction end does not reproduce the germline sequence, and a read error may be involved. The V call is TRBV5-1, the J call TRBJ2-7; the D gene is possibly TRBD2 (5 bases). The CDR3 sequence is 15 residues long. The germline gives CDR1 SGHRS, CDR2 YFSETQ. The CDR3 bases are TGCGCCGGCAGCCTCCATAGGACGGGGACCTACGAGCAGTACTTC. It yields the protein CAGSLHRTGTYEQYF. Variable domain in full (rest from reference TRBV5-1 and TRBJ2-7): KAGVTQTPRYLIKTRGQQVTLSCSPISGHRSVSWYQQTPGQGLQFLFEYFSETQRNKGNFPGRFSGRQFSNSRSEMNVSTLELGDSALYLCAGSLHRTGTYEQYFGPGTRLTVT.

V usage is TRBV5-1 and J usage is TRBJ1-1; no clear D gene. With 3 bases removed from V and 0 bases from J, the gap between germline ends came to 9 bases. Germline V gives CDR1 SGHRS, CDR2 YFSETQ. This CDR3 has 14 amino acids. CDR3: CASSSLQMNTEAFF. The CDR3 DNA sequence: TGCGCCAGCAGCTCCCTACAAATGAACACTGAAGCTTTCTTT.

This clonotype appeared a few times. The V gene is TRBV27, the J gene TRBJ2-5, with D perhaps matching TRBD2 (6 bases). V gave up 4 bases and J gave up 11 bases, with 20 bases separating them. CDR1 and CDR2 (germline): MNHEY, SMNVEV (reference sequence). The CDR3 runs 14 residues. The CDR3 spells CASSSRTLLREQYF. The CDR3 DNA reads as TGTGCCAGCAGTTCCCGGACTTTATTACGGGAGCAGTACTTC.

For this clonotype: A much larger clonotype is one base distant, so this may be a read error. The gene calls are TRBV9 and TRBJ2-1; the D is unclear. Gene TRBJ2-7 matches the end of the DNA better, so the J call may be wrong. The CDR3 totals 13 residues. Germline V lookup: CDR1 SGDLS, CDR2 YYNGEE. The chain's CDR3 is CASSVMSYNEQYF. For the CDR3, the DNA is TGTGCCAGCAGCGTAATGTCCTACAATGAGCAGTACTTC.

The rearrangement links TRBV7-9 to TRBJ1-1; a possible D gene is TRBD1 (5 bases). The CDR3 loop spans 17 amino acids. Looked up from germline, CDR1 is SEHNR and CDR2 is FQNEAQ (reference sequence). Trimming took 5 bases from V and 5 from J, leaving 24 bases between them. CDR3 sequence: CASSPRPGRRAGTEAFF. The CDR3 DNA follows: TGTGCCAGCAGCCCGCGACCGGGACGGCGGGCAGGAACTGAAGCTTTCTTT.